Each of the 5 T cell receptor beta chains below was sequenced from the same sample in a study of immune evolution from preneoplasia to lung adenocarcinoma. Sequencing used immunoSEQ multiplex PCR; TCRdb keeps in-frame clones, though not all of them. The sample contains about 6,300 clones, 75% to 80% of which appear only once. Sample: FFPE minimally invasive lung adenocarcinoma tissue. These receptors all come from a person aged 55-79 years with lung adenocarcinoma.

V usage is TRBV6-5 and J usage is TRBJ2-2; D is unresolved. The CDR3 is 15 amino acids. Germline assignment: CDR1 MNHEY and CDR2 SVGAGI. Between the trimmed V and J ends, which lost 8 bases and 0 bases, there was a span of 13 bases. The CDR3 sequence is CASLRPQANTGELFF. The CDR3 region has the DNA TGTGCCAGCCTGCGGCCTCAAGCGAACACCGGGGAGCTGTTTTTT.

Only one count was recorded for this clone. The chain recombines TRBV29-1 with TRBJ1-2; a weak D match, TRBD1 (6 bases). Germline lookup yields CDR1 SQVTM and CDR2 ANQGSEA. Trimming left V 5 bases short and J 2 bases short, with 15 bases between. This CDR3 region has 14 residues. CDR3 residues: CSVQGGLANYGYTF. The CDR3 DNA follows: TGCAGCGTTCAAGGGGGACTTGCGAACTATGGCTACACCTTC.

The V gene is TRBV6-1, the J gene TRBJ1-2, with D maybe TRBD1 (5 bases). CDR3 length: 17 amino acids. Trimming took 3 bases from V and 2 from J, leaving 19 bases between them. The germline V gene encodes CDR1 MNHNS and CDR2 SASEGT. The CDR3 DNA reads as TGTGCCAGCAGTGACACAGTGGGGGAACTATACAACTATGGCTACACCTTC. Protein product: CASSDTVGELYNYGYTF.

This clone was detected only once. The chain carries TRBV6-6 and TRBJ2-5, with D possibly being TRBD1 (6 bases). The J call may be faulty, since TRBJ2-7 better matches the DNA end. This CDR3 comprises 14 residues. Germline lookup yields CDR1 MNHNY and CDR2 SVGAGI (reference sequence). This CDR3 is CASSYSNREYEQYF. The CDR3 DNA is TGTGCCAGCAGTTACTCGAACAGGGAGTACGAGCAGTACTTC.

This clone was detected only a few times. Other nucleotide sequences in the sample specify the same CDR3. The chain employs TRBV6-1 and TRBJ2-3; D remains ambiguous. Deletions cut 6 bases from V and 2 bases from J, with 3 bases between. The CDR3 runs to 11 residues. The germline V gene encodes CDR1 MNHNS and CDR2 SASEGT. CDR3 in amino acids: CASRYTDTQYF. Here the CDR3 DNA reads TGTGCCAGCAGATACACAGATACGCAGTATTTT.